Below, one T cell receptor (beta chain) is given with its context. The source of the sample is a study of shared clonotypes between healthy human individuals. Assay execution proceeded at the deep level. This table comes from immunoSEQ multiplex PCR, and its TCRdb copy is limited to in-frame clones, with some not included. Here the sample spans about 110,000 clones, 55% to 70% being singletons. The CDR3 has 13 amino acids. Looked up from germline, CDR1 is SGHTA and CDR2 is FQGNSA. The V gene lost 3 bases and the J gene lost 7 bases, with 12 bases spanning the gap. The sample consisted of memory CD8+ T cells sorted from blood. Stated subset: CD45RO+ cells pooled with CCR7-negative TemRA cells. This TCR came from a woman between 25 and 40 years old in good health. The chain employs TRBV7-2 and TRBJ1-1; D remains unclear. This chain's CDR3 is CASSFDLAFEAFF. CDR3 in DNA: TGTGCCAGCAGCTTCGACCTCGCATTTGAAGCTTTCTTT. Full variable domain (outside the CDR3, taken from reference TRBV7-2 and TRBJ1-1): GAGVSQSPSNKVTEKGKDVELRCDPISGHTALYWYRQSLGQGLEFLIYFQGNSAPDKSGLPSDRFSAERTGGSVSTLTIQRTQQEDSAVYLCASSFDLAFEAFFGQGTRLTVV.